The table lists the clone carrying this T cell receptor (beta chain) with a few counts. The junction departs from the called germline gene at one end, perhaps through a read error. Until they underwent thyroid surgery, no patient had received any treatment. CDR1 is MNHNS, CDR2 SASEGT, per germline. This CDR3 region has 14 residues. The data were taken from a study of metastatic and nonmetastatic thyroid tumors. The wider study: Patients with malignant and benign thyroid disease provided blood and tumor or nodule tissue, whose repertoires were compared.

From the PCR reads, TCRdb re-called clones with MiXCR. In the table there are approximately 18,000 clones, about 25% of which are singletons. The V and J genes are TRBV6-1 and TRBJ2-6; no firm D call. The sequence came from a female donor with papillary thyroid cancer or a benign thyroid nodule (not recorded which). Some clones in this sample may be carry-over from other donors' samples. The sequencing sample was made of tumor tissue. The CDR3 loop is CASRNFYGDNVMTF. For the CDR3, the DNA is TGTGCCAGCAGGAATTTCTACGGTGACAACGTCATGACTTTC.